The sequence of this TCR beta chain was determined in a study of T cells after yellow fever vaccination. General study findings and limits: Among primary-vaccination clones, most reappeared after the booster, at almost 98% for CD4 and 88% for CD8. Sorted repertoires could include abundant contaminating clonotypes from bulk cells. It was a weaker secondary response, yet one that peaked faster, at day 5 versus 15.

Of note for this clonotype: The antigen remains undetermined.

The TCR cDNA carried a universal primer site and UMIs from 5'RACE template switching. TCRdb called the 5' RACE reads again in MiXCR, with one record for every CDR3 protein. The data show fewer than 500,000 distinct CDR3 sequences, 18% seen once. Germline assignment: CDR1 WSHSY and CDR2 SAAADI. The CDR3 totals 13 residues. V lost 9 bases and J lost 0, with 11 bases in between. Specimen: PBMCs, collected before the yellow fever booster vaccination. The chain combines TRBV10-2 with TRBJ1-1, with no clear D. The clonotype originates from a man younger than 30 who received the YFV17D yellow fever vaccine. The CDR3 nucleotides read TGCGCCAGTACAAGCGTCATGAACACTGAAGCTTTCTTT. Its translation: CASTSVMNTEAFF.